The table lists the clone carrying this TCR beta chain with a few counts. As yet, its antigen is unknown. Expressed TCRB transcripts were sequenced, since all the RNA that had been isolated was reverse transcribed. Sequenced naive, central memory and regulatory T cell samples produced an average of about 3.9 million reads. Method: immunoSEQ multiplex PCR; TCRdb's copy keeps in-frame clones and lacks some. The sample holds more than 250,000 clones, around 21% seen once. CD45RO/CCR7/CD25/CD127/CD95/CD27 separated CD4+ naive, central memory, regulatory and stem cell-like memory cells by sorting. The data belong to a study of beta chain features in type 1 diabetes. Study-wide points: The naive, central memory and Treg TCRB repertoires of patients appeared to be more similar to one another than those of healthy donors. Any PCR bias toward short templates would affect both groups alike. Shorter TCRB CDR3s, moderately but significantly so, marked every one of the four CD4+ subsets in Type 1 diabetes patients.

The CDR3 has 14 amino acids. The ends were cut back, 0 bases at V and 8 bases at J, with 14 bases in the middle. CDR1 and CDR2 (germline): ENHRY, SYGVKD. This clonotype originated in a woman between 35 and 50 years old with type 1 diabetes. V gene TRBV10-3 combines with J gene TRBJ2-7; perhaps TRBD1 as D (5 bases). The sequenced sample consisted of naive CD4+ T cells from blood. CDR3 residues: CAISESSERGKQYF. CDR3 DNA sequence: TGTGCCATCAGTGAGTCCAGTGAAAGGGGAAAGCAGTACTTC.